The next 18 T cell receptor beta chains were all read from a single sample in a study of a mutant IDH1 vaccine in newly diagnosed glioma. No antigen has been identified for these receptors. Method: immunoSEQ multiplex PCR; TCRdb's copy keeps in-frame clones and lacks some. The sample has about 46,000 clones; about 92% are singletons. The time point: week 35, safety follow-up. The study gave 300 ug of mutant IDH1 20-mer peptide per vaccine dose, with topical imiquimod. Sequences were derived from PBMCs, sampled from a glioma patient whose treatment included an IDH1 peptide vaccine. All receptors come from a man aged 50 to 60 with glioma.

Here the CDR3 reads CSVSGITQYF. CDR3 DNA: TGCAGCGTTTCAGGGATTACCCAGTACTTC. The chain couples TRBV29-1 to TRBJ2-5, with D possibly being TRBD1 (5 bases). The V and J ends lost 5 bases and 8 bases respectively, with 9 bases between them. The CDR3 length is 10 residues. Germline V gene lookup returns CDR1 SQVTM and CDR2 ANQGSEA.

This clone appeared once. V and J are TRBV4-1 and TRBJ2-7; weak D call: TRBD1 (5 bases). Germline lookup yields CDR1 MGHRA and CDR2 YSYEKL. The V and J ends lost 1 base and 2 bases respectively, with 12 bases between them. The CDR3 spans 15 residues. The CDR3 spells CASSQVVTEAYEQYF. The DNA of the CDR3 is TGCGCCAGCAGCCAAGTAGTGACAGAGGCCTACGAGCAGTACTTC.

V and J are TRBV6-4 and TRBJ2-5; D gene ambiguous. The CDR3 is 14 residues long. Looked up from germline, CDR1 is MRHNA and CDR2 is SNTAGT. Trimming left V 4 bases short and J 2 bases short, with 11 bases between. The CDR3, as DNA: TGTGCCAGCAGTGTGCAGGCCGGTCAAGAGACCCAGTACTTC. Its protein is CASSVQAGQETQYF.

This clone was detected a few times. V is TRBV6-5 and J is TRBJ1-1, with D possibly being TRBD1 (5 bases). V dropped 4 bases and J dropped 1 base, with 7 bases sitting between them. Germline CDR1 is MNHEY and CDR2 is SVGAGI. CDR3 length: 13 amino acids. The CDR3, as DNA: TGTGCCAGCAGTTGGGGGACGAACACTGAAGCTTTCTTT. It codes for CASSWGTNTEAFF.

This chain links TRBV4-2 with TRBJ2-7, with 8 bases that match TRBD1. This CDR3 comprises 16 residues. After removal of 3 bases from V and 0 bases from J, the junction contained 7 bases not matched to a gene. Per germline, CDR1 LGHNA and CDR2 YNFKEQ. The CDR3 DNA reads TGTGCCAGCAGCCAGCGACAGGGGTTCGGCTCCTACGAGCAGTACTTC. Its translation: CASSQRQGFGSYEQYF.

The chain recombines TRBV29-1 with TRBJ1-1, with 9 positions matching TRBD1. The J segment lost 3 bases and the V segment lost 8 bases, leaving 10 bases of the junction unmatched. CDR1 is SQVTM and CDR2 is ANQGSEA in the germline V gene. The CDR3 runs 14 residues. CDR3 in DNA: TGCAGCACCGGACAGGGGTGGGTAGACACTGAAGCTTTCTTT. It is translated as CSTGQGWVDTEAFF.

This chain joins TRBV7-2 and TRBJ1-3; a possible D gene is TRBD1 (5 bases). This CDR3 has 13 amino acids. Germline V CDR1 and CDR2: SGHTA, FQGNSA. V was clipped by 5 bases and J by 4 bases, with 9 bases between them. The CDR3 protein is CASSRDFGNTIYF. The CDR3 DNA sequence: TGTGCCAGCAGCCGGGACTTCGGAAACACCATATATTTT.

This clone was seen once. The rearrangement uses TRBV2 and TRBJ2-7, with D perhaps given as TRBD1 or TRBD2 (6 bases each). V was trimmed by 6 bases and J by 0 bases, leaving 15 bases between them. The germline V gene encodes CDR1 SNHLY and CDR2 FYNNEI. The CDR3 contains 15 residues. CDR3 sequence reads: CASRGGPTNSYEQYF. CDR3 bases: TGTGCCAGCAGGGGGGGCCCGACGAACTCCTACGAGCAGTACTTC.

This clone was seen once. The chain employs TRBV5-4 and TRBJ2-7; the D gene could be TRBD1 or TRBD2 (5 bases each). CDR1 is SGHNT and CDR2 is YYREEE in the germline V gene (reference sequence). V gave up 0 bases and J gave up 2 bases, with 27 bases separating them. The CDR3 runs 20 residues. The CDR3 is CASSLAVPDEGHLKTYEQYF. As DNA, the CDR3 is TGTGCCAGCAGCTTGGCAGTCCCGGACGAGGGGCACTTAAAGACCTACGAGCAGTACTTC. Together with reference TRBV5-4 and TRBJ2-7, the CDR3 gives the full variable domain: ETGVTQSPTHLIKTRGQQVTLRCSSQSGHNTVSWYQQALGQGPQFIFQYYREEENGRGNFPPRFSGLQFPNYSSELNVNALELDDSALYLCASSLAVPDEGHLKTYEQYFGPGTRLTVT.

The chain carries TRBV4-2 and TRBJ2-5, with 8 bases aligning to TRBD2. J gave up 4 bases and V 2 bases, and 6 bases lay outside the gene matches. The CDR3 consists of 15 residues. Looked up from germline, CDR1 is LGHNA and CDR2 is YNFKEQ. The CDR3 coding sequence is TGTGCCAGCAGCCAACAGGCTAGCGGGCGAGAGACCCAGTACTTC. Amino acid sequence: CASSQQASGRETQYF.

The chain combines TRBV7-2 with TRBJ1-2, with D perhaps TRBD1 (5 bases). Between the trimmed V and J ends, which lost 1 base and 7 bases, there was a span of 7 bases. Germline V gene lookup returns CDR1 SGHTA and CDR2 FQGNSA. The CDR3 is made up of 12 amino acids. The CDR3 is CASSLGRGGYTF. The CDR3 region has the DNA TGTGCCAGCAGCTTAGGGAGGGGTGGCTACACCTTC.

A single count supports this clone. CDR3 bases: TGTGCCAGCAGCGCCCGTGGGGGGGAGACCCAGTACTTC. This encodes CASSARGGETQYF. The chain links TRBV13 to TRBJ2-5; tentatively, D is TRBD2 (6 bases). The CDR3 covers 13 residues. Germline CDR1 PRHDT, CDR2 FYEKMQ (reference sequence). V lost 5 bases and J lost 5, with 12 bases in between.

The table lists this clone with a count of one. The chain employs TRBV7-3 and TRBJ2-1, with 7 bases that match TRBD1. The CDR3 is 15 residues long. With 2 bases clipped from V and 8 bases from J, the junction kept 9 bases outside the gene matches. Germline assignment: CDR1 SGHTA and CDR2 FQGTGA. CDR3: CASSLSAYRGHEQFF. The CDR3 nucleotides are TGTGCCAGCAGCTTATCGGCCTACAGGGGTCATGAGCAGTTCTTC.

The chain carries TRBV19 and TRBJ1-1; 7 bases are a match to TRBD1. Germline CDR1 reads LNHDA; CDR2 reads SQIVND (reference sequence). V shed 4 bases and J 5 bases; nucleotides not matched to a gene: 7. The CDR3 runs to 14 residues. The CDR3 sequence is CASSRRQGGTEAFF. The CDR3 nucleotides are TGTGCCAGTAGTAGACGACAGGGTGGAACTGAAGCTTTCTTT.

J is TRBJ2-1 and V is TRBV4-3; TRBD1 matches 9 bases. This CDR3 spans 15 amino acids. From germline, CDR1 is LGHNA and CDR2 YSLEER. Trimming cost V 8 bases and J 8 bases; bases outside gene matches: 13. The CDR3 sequence is CASGRQGGIADEQFF. CDR3 nucleotide sequence: TGCGCCAGCGGTCGACAGGGGGGGATTGCAGATGAGCAGTTCTTC.

The chain is built from TRBV10-1 and TRBJ2-3; tentative D call: TRBD1 (6 bases). There are 14 residues in the CDR3. V lost 7 bases, J lost 2 bases, and 13 bases lay in between. Germline CDR1 is WNHNN and CDR2 is SYGVQD (reference sequence). The CDR3 bases are TGCGCCAGCAATAAGAGACAGGCCACAGATACGCAGTATTTT. Translating gives CASNKRQATDTQYF.

V usage is TRBV9 and J usage is TRBJ2-2; 7 nucleotides agree with TRBD2. Trimming removed 6 bases from V and 5 bases from J; junction bases left unmatched: 7. This CDR3 has 14 amino acids. Per the germline V gene, CDR1 is SGDLS and CDR2 is YYNGEE. CDR3 residues: CASTSSGGTGELFF. CDR3 DNA: TGTGCCAGCACCAGTTCCGGGGGGACCGGGGAGCTGTTTTTT.

The chain joins TRBV5-1 to TRBJ1-1, with 8 bases lining up with TRBD1. The CDR3 runs to 14 residues. Germline-derived CDR1 and CDR2 are SGHRS and YFSETQ. J gave up 1 base and V 3 bases, and 2 bases lay outside the gene matches. The CDR3 sequence is CASSSGGSNTEAFF. The CDR3 bases are TGCGCCAGCAGCTCAGGGGGCTCGAACACTGAAGCTTTCTTT. The full variable domain, its missing parts supplied by reference TRBV5-1 and TRBJ1-1, is KAGVTQTPRYLIKTRGQQVTLSCSPISGHRSVSWYQQTPGQGLQFLFEYFSETQRNKGNFPGRFSGRQFSNSRSEMNVSTLELGDSALYLCASSSGGSNTEAFFGQGTRLTVV.